This TCR beta chain was identified in a study of T cells in Graves' hyperthyroidism and ophthalmopathy. The source material, RNA transcripts, was used to amplify TCR beta CDR3 regions. Initially, a first-round RT-PCR of the TCR CDR3 employed the HTBI primer set. TCRdb used MiXCR to reprocess the multiplex PCR reads, holding one entry per CDR3 protein. Of around 420,000 distinct CDR3 sequences detected, 15% to 18% appear once; the ten largest clones hold 13% to 15%. Germline V CDR1 and CDR2: LGHDT, YNNKEL (reference sequence). The CDR3 is 16 residues long. The J segment lost 3 bases and the V segment lost 5 bases, leaving 13 bases of the junction unmatched.

The rearrangement joins TRBV3-1 to TRBJ2-7, with 7 nucleotides matching TRBD2. Sequenced material: blood. The receptor was isolated from a woman aged 18-35 years with Graves' hyperthyroidism. DNA of the CDR3: TGTGCCAGCAGCTCTAGGACCAGCGGGGTGCACTACGAGCAGTACTTC. It translates to CASSSRTSGVHYEQYF.